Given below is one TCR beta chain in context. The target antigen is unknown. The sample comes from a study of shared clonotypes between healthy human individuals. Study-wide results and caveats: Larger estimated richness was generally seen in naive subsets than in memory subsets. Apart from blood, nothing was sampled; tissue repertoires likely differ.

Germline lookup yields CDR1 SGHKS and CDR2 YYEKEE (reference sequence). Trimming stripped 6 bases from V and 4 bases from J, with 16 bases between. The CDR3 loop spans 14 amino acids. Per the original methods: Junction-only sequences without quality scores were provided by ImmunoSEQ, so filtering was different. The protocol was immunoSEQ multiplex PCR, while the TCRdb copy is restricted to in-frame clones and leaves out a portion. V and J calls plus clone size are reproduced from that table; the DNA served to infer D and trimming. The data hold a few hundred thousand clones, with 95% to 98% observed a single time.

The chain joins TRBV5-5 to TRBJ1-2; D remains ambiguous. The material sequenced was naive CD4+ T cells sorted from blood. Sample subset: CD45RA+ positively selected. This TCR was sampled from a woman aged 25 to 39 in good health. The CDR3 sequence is CASTRTLDAYGYTF. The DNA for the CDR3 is TGTGCCAGCACCCGAACGCTTGATGCCTATGGCTACACCTTC.